This T cell receptor (beta chain) was observed in a study of spatial heterogeneity in lung cancer. Across the whole study: The study observed each unique TCR and UMI combination more than ten times on average in raw reads. Study-level points and caveats: Compared with follow-up, resection was when ubiquitous expanded tumor TCRs appeared in blood more.

Every individual TCR cDNA molecule carried its own unique molecular identifier, which allowed correction of PCR and sequencing errors. TCRdb redid the calling of the 5' RACE reads with MiXCR, one entry per CDR3 protein. The sample yields around 29,000 distinct CDR3 sequences, around 9.3% seen once. Specified time point: blood at routine non-recurrence follow-up after resection. Whole RNA came from tumor, nontumor lung or frozen PBMC and was sequenced without being sorted. As regards this clonotype: Antigen: not known.

Germline trimming cut 4 bases from V and 0 bases from J; bases unmatched to any gene: 14. The germline CDR1 and CDR2 sequences are SQVTM and ANQGSEA. The CDR3 totals 17 residues. This sequence originates from a female donor with early-stage non-small cell lung cancer. The rearrangement links TRBV29-1 to TRBJ1-1, with TRBD1 matching 7 bases. Sequenced here: PBMCs, sampled at follow-up. Written as DNA, the CDR3 is TGCAGCGTTGCCCCCCGGGGGGGCAGGGGGTTGAACACTGAAGCTTTCTTT. Translation: CSVAPRGGRGLNTEAFF.